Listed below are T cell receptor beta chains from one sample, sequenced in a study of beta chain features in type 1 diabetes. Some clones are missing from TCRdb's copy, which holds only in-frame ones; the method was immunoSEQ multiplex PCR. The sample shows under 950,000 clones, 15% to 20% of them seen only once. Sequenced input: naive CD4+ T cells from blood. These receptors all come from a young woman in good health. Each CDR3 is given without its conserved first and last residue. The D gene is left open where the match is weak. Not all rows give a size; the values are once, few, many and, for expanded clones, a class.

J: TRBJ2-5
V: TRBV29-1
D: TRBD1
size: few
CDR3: SVTAGTGLFQETQY

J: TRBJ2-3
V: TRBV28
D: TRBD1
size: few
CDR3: ASSSTGGLGTDTQY

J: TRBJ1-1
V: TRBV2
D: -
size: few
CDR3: ASKEDWRANTEAF

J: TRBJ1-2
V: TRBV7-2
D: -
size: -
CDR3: ASSLGGMPNYGYT

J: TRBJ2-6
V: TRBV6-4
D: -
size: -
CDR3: ASSLQAAAGANVLT

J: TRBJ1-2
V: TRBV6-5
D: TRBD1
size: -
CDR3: ASSEGTGSAGYT

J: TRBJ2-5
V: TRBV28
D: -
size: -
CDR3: ASRPPGGPWETQY

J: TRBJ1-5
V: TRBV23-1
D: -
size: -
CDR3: ASSPRSGETVSQPQH

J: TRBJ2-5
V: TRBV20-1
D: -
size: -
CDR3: SARGWETQY

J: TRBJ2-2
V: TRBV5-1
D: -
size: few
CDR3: ASSLMAPKGTGELF

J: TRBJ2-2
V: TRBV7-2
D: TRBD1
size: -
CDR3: ASSWGQGVGELF

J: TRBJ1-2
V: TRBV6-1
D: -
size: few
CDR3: ASSAAARGNYGYT

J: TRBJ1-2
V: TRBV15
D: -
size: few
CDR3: ATSRDSPFNPGQKANYGYT

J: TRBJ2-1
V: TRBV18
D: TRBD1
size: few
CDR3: ASSPRTGRNEQF

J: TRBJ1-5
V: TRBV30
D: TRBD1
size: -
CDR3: AWSIGTGAVWGSNQPQH

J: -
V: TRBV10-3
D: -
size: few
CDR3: AGKFSYEQY

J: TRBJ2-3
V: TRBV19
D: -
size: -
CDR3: ASSSYPQPGGSTDTQY

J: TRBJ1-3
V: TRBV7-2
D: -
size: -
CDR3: ASSIGGGNTIY

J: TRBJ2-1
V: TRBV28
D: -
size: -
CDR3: ASPAGYPYNEQF

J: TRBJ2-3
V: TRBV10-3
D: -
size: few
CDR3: AISEGAGSTDTQY

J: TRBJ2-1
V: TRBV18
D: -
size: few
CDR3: ASSPGGSSYNEQF

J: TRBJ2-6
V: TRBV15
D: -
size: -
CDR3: ATSRGGSGANVLT

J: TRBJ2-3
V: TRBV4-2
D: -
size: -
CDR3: ASSQDRVGADTQY

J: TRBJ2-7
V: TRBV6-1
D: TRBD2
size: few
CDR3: ATTPGTSGYEQY

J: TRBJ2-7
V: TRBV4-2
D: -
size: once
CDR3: ASSQDWGRLGEQY

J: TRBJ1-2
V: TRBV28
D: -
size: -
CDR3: ASKTRDSQLNYGYT

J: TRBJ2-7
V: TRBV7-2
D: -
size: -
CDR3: ASSGSPYEQY

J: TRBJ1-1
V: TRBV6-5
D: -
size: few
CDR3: AIQSPTAEAF

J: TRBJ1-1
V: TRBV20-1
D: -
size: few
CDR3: SASPSAEAF